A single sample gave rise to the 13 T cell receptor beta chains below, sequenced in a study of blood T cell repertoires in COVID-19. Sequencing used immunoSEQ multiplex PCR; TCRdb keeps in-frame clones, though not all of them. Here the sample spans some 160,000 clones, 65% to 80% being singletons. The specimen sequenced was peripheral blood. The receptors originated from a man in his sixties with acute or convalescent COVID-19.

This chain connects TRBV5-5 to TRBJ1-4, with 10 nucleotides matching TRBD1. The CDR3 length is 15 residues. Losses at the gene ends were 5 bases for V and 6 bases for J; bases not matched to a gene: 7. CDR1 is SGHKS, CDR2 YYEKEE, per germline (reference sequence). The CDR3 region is CASSQTGQGHEKLFF. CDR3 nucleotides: TGTGCCAGCAGTCAGACGGGACAGGGGCATGAAAAACTGTTTTTT.

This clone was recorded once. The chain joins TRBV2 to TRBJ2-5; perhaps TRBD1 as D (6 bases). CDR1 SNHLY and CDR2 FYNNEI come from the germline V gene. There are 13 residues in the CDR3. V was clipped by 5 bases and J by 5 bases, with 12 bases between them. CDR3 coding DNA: TGTGCCAGCAGTTACAGGGCGTGGGAGACCCAGTACTTC. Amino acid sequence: CASSYRAWETQYF.

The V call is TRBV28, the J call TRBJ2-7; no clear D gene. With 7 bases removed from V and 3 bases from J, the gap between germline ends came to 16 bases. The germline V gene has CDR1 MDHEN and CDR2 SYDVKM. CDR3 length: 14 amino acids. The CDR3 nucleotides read TGTGCCAGCACCGACACCTCAAAAGGCTACGAGCAGTACTTC. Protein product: CASTDTSKGYEQYF.

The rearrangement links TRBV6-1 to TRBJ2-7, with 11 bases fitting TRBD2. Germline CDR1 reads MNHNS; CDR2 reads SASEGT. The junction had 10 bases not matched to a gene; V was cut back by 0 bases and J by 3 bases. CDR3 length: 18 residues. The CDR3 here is CASSEARGSGRVDYEQYF. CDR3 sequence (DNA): TGTGCCAGCAGTGAAGCGCGGGGTAGCGGGAGGGTTGACTACGAGCAGTACTTC.

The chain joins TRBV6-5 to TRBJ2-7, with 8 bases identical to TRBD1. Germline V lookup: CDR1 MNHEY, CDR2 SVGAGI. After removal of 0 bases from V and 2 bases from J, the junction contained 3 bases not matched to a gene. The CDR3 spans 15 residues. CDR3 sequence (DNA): TGTGCCAGCAGTTACTCGCCCAGGGGGCCCTACGAGCAGTACTTC. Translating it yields CASSYSPRGPYEQYF.

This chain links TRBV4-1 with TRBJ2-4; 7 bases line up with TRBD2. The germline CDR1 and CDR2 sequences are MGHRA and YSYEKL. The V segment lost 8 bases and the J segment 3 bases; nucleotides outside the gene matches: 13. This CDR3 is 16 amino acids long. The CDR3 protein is CASGEGLARNKNIQYF. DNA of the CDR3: TGCGCCAGCGGGGAGGGTCTAGCGAGAAACAAAAACATTCAGTACTTC.

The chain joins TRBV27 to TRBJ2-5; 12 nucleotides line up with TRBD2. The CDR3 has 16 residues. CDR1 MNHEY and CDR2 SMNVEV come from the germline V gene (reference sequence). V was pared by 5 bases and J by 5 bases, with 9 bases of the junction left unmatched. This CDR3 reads CASSPGLAGMRETQYF. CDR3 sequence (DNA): TGTGCCAGCAGTCCCGGACTAGCGGGAATGAGGGAGACCCAGTACTTC.

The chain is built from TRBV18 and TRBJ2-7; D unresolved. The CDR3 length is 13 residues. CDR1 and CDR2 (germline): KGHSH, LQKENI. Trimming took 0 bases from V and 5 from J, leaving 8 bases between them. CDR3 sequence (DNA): TGTGCCAGCTCACCACCGGCAGGTGACGAGCAGTACTTC. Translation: CASSPPAGDEQYF.

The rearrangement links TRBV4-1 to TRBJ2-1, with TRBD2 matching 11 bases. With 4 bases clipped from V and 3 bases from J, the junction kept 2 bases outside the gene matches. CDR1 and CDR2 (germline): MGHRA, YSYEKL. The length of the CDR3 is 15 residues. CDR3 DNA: TGCGCCAGCAGCCGGGGACTAGCGGACTACAATGAGCAGTTCTTC. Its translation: CASSRGLADYNEQFF.

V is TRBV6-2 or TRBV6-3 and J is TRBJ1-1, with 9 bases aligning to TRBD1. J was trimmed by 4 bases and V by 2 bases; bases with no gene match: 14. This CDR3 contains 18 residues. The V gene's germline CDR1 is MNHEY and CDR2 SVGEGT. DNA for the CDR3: TGTGCCAGCAGTTACCACCCCGGGACAGGGCTCCGTAGCACTGAAGCTTTCTTT. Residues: CASSYHPGTGLRSTEAFF.

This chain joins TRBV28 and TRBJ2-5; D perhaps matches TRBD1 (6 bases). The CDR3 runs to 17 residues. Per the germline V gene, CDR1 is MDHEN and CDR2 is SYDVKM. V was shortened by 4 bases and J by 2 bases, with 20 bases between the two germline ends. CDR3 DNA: TGTGCCAGCAGTTCAATACAGGGAGTCCGCCTACAAGAGACCCAGTACTTC. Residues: CASSSIQGVRLQETQYF.

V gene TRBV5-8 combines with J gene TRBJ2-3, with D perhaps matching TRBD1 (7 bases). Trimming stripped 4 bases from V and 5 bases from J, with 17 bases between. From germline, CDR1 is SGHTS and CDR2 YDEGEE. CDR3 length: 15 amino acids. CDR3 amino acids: CASSPPGGGIDTQYF. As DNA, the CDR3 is TGTGCCAGCAGCCCCCCTGGAGGGGGCATAGATACGCAGTATTTT.

CDR3 sequence: CASMGGQETQYF. The CDR3 bases are TGTGCCAGTATGGGGGGCCAAGAGACCCAGTACTTC. This chain links TRBV19 with TRBJ2-5; possible D gene TRBD2, 6 bases. The germline V gene encodes CDR1 LNHDA and CDR2 SQIVND (reference sequence). The CDR3 is made up of 12 amino acids. The V end lost 7 bases, the J end lost 1 base, and 7 bases lay between the germline ends.